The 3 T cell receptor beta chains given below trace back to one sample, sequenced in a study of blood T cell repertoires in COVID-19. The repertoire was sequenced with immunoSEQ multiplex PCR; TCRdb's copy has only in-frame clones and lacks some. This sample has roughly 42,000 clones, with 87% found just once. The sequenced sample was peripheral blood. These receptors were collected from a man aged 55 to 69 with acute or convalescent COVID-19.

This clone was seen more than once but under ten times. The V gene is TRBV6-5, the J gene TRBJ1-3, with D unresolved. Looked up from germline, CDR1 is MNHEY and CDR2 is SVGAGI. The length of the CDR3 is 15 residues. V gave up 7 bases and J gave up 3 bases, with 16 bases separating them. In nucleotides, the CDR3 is TGTGCCAGCACCAGATCGGGAGGGATTGGAAACACCATATATTTT. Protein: CASTRSGGIGNTIYF.

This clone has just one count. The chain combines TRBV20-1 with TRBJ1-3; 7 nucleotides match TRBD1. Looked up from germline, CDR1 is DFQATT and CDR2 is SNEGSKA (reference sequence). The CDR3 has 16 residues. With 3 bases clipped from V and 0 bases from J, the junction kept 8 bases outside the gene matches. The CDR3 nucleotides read TGCAGTGCTAGTTCCGGGACAGTGGGCTCTGGAAACACCATATATTTT. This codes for CSASSGTVGSGNTIYF.

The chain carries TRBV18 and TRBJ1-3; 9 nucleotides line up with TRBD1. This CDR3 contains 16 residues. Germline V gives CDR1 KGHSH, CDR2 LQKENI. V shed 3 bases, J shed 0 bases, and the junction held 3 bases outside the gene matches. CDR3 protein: CASSPGTGFSGNTIYF. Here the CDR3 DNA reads TGTGCCAGCTCACCTGGGACAGGGTTCTCTGGAAACACCATATATTTT.